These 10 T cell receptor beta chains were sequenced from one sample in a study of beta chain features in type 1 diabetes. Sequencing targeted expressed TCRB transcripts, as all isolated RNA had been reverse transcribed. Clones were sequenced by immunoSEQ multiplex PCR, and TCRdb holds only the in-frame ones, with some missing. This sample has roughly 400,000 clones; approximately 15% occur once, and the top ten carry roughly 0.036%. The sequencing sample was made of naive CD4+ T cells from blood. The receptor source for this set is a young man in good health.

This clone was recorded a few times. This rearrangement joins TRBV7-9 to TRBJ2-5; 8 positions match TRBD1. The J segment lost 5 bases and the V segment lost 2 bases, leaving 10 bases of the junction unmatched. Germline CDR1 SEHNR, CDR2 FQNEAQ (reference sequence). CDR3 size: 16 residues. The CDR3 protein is CASSLSGGFLPETQYF. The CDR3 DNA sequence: TGTGCCAGCAGCTTATCAGGGGGCTTCCTCCCGGAGACCCAGTACTTC.

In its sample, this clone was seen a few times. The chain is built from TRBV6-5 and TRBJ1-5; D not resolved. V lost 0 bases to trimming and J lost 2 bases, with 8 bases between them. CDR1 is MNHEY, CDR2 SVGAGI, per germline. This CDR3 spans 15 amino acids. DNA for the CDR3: TGTGCCAGCAGTTACTCCCACGGAGGCAATCAGCCCCAGCATTTT. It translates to CASSYSHGGNQPQHF.

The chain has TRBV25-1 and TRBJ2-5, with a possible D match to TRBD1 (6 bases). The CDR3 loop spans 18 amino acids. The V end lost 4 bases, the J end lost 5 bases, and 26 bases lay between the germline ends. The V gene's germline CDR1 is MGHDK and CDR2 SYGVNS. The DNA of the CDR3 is TGTGCCAGCAGTGCGGTCCCAGGGACACCACAGGAGGCGGAGACCCAGTACTTC. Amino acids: CASSAVPGTPQEAETQYF.

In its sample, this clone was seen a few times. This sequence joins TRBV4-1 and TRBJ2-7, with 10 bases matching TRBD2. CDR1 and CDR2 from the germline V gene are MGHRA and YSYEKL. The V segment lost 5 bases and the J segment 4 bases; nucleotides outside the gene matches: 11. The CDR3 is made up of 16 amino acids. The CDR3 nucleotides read TGCGCCAGCAGCTACACGGCCGGGACTAGCGTTTACGAGCAGTACTTC. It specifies CASSYTAGTSVYEQYF.

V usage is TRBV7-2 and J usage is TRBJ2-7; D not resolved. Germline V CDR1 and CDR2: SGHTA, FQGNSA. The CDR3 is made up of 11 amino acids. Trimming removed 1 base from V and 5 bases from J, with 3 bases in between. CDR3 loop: CASSLGNEQYF. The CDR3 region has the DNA TGTGCCAGCAGCTTAGGTAACGAGCAGTACTTC.

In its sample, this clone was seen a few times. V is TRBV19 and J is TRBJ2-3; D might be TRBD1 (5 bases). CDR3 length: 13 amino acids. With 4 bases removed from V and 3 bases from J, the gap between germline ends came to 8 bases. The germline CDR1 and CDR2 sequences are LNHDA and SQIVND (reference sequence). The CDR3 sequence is CASSSSGTDTQYF. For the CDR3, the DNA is TGTGCCAGTAGTAGTTCAGGGACAGATACGCAGTATTTT.

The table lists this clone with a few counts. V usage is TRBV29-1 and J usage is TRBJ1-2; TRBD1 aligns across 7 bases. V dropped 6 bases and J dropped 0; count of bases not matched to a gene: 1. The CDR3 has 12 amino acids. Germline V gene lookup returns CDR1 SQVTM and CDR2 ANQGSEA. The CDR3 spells CSVDRSNYGYTF. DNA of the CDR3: TGCAGCGTGGACAGGTCTAACTATGGCTACACCTTC.

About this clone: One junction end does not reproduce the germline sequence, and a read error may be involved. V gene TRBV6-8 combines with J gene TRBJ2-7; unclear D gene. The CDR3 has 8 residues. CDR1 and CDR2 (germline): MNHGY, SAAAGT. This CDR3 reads CASSSTTF. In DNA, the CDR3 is TGTGCCAGCAGTTCTACTACCTTC.

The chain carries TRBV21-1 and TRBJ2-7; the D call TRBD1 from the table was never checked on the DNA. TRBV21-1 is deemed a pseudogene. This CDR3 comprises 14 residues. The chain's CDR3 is CASSKFQDTYEQYV. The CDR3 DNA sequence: TGTGCCAGCAGCAAATTCCAGGATACCTACGAGCAGTACGTC.

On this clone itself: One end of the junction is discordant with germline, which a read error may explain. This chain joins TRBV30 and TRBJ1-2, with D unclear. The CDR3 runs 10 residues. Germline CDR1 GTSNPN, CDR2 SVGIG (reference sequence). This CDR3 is CAWSRRVTNF. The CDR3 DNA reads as TGTGCCTGGAGTAGAAGGGTCACTAACTTC.